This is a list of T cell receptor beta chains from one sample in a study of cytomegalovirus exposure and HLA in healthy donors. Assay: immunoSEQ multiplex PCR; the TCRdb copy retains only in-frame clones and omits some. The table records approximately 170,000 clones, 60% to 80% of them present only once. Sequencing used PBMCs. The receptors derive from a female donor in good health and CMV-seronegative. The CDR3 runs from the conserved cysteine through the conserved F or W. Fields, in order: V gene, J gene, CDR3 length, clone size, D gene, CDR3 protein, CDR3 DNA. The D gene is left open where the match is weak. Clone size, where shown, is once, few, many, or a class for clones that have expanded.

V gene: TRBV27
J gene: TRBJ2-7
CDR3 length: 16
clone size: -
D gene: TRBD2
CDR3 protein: CASSALGSGRGYEQYF
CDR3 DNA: TGTGCCAGCAGTGCCCTTGGGAGCGGGAGGGGATACGAGCAGTACTTC

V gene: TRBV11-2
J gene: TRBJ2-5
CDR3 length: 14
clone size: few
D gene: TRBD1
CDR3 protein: CASSLDRDQETQYF
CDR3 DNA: TGTGCCAGCAGCTTGGACAGGGACCAAGAGACCCAGTACTTC

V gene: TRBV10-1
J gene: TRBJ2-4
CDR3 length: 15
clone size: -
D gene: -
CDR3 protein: CASSESAGSKNIQYF
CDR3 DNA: TGCGCCAGCAGTGAGTCGGCGGGTTCCAAAAACATTCAGTACTTC

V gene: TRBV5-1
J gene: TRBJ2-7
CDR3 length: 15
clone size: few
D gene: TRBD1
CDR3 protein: CASSRGQGSSYEQYF
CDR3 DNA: TGCGCCAGCAGCCGGGGACAGGGCAGCTCCTACGAGCAGTACTTC

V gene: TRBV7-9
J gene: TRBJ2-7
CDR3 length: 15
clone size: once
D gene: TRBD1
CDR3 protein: CASSLLGTGWSEQYF
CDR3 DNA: TGTGCCAGCAGCTTACTGGGGACAGGGTGGTCCGAGCAGTACTTC

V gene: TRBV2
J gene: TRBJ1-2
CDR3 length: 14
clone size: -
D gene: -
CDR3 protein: CASSPTAGADGYTF
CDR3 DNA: TGTGCCAGCAGCCCTACCGCAGGGGCGGATGGCTACACCTTC

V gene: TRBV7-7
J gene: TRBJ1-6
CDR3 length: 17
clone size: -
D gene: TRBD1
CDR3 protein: CASSSAGQGSRNSPLHF
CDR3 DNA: TGTGCCAGCAGTTCAGCGGGACAGGGGAGTCGTAATTCACCCCTCCACTTT

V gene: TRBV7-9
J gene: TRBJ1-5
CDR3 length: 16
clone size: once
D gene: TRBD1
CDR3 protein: CASSLQGGAPNQPQHF
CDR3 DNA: TGTGCCAGCAGCCTACAGGGGGGGGCTCCAAATCAGCCCCAGCATTTT

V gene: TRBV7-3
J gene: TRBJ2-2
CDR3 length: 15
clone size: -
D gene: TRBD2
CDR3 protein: CASKLGGAGTGELFF
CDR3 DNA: TGTGCCAGCAAATTGGGGGGAGCGGGGACCGGGGAGCTGTTTTTT

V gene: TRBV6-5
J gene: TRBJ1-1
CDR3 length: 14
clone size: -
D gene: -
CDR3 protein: CASSYDNAITEAFF
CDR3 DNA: TGTGCCAGCAGTTACGACAATGCGATCACTGAAGCTTTCTTT

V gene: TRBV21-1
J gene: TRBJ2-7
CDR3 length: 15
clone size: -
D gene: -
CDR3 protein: CASSTPGTSGYEQYF
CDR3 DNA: TGTGCCAGCAGCACCCCCGGGACTAGCGGCTACGAGCAGTACTTC

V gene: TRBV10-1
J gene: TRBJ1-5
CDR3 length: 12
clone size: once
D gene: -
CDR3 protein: CASSVGDQPQHF
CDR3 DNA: TGCGCCAGCAGTGTCGGGGATCAGCCCCAGCATTTT

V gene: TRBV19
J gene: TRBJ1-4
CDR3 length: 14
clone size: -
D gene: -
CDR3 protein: CASSTTGTKEKLFF
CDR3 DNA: TGTGCCAGTAGTACGACAGGTACCAAGGAAAAACTGTTTTTT

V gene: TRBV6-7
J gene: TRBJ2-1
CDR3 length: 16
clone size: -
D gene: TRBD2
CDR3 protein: CASSVQAGGSYNEQFF
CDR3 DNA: TGTGCCAGCAGCGTACAAGCGGGAGGTTCCTACAATGAGCAGTTCTTC

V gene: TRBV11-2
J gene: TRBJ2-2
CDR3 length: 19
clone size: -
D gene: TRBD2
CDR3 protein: CASSLDDSTSVLGTGELFF
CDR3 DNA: TGTGCCAGCAGCCTGGACGATTCAACTAGCGTCTTAGGGACCGGGGAGCTGTTTTTT

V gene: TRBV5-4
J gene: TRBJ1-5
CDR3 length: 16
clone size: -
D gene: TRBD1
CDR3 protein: CASSSQGTGRNQPQHF
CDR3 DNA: TGTGCCAGCAGCTCACAAGGGACAGGTAGAAATCAGCCCCAGCATTTT

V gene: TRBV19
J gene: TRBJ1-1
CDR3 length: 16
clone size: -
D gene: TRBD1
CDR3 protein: CASSIGRGQRNTEAFF
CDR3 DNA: TGTGCCAGTAGTATAGGCCGGGGACAGCGGAACACTGAAGCTTTCTTT

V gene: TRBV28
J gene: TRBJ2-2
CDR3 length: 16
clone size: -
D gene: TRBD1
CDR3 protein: CASSLRGPGLTGELFF
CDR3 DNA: TGTGCCAGCAGTTTAAGGGGGCCAGGCCTCACCGGGGAGCTGTTTTTT

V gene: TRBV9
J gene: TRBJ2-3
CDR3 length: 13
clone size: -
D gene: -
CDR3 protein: CASSVSVPDTQYF
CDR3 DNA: TGTGCCAGCAGCGTATCCGTCCCAGATACGCAGTATTTT

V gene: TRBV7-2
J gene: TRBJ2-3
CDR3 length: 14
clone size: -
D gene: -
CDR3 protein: CASSLGHSTDTQYF
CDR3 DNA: TGTGCCAGCAGCCTGGGACACAGCACAGATACGCAGTATTTT

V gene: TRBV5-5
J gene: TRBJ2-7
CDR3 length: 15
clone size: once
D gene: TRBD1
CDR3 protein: CASSLLRTGRNEQYF
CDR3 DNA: TGTGCCAGCAGCTTACTTAGGACAGGGCGCAACGAGCAGTACTTC

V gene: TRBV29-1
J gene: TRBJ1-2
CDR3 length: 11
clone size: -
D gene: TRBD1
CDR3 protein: CSVWTGGGYTF
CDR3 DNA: TGCAGCGTCTGGACAGGGGGCGGCTACACCTTC

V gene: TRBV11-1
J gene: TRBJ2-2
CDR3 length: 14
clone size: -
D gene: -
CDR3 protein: CASSLAPRDGELFF
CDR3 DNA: TGTGCCAGCAGCCTTGCCCCGCGGGACGGGGAGCTGTTTTTT

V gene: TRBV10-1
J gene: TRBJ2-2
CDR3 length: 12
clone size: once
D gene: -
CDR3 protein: CASSDTRGELFF
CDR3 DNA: TGCGCCAGCAGTGATACTCGGGGGGAGCTGTTTTTT